These 14 T cell receptor beta chains were sequenced from one sample in a study of blood T cell repertoires in COVID-19. Assay: immunoSEQ multiplex PCR; the TCRdb copy retains only in-frame clones and omits some. The table includes roughly 240,000 clones, approximately 85% detected once. Sequencing used PBMCs or T cells enriched from blood (not recorded which). The receptors derive from a woman between 45 and 65 years old who had recovered from COVID-19.

The chain joins TRBV28 to TRBJ2-7; maybe TRBD1 (5 bases). The CDR3 length is 14 residues. V was pared by 7 bases and J by 6 bases, with 19 bases between. Germline V gives CDR1 MDHEN, CDR2 SYDVKM. The CDR3 region has the DNA TGTGCCAGCAATAACGCAGGGATCCTACGCGAGCAGTACTTC. Translating gives CASNNAGILREQYF.

This sequence joins TRBV4-2 and TRBJ1-2; no reliable D call. The V gene's germline CDR1 is LGHNA and CDR2 YNFKEQ. The V gene lost 0 bases and the J gene lost 7 bases, with 6 bases spanning the gap. This CDR3 is built from 12 residues. CDR3 in DNA: TGTGCCAGCAGCCAAGACCTAGCTGGCTACACCTTC. Protein product: CASSQDLAGYTF.

The V call is TRBV24-1, the J call TRBJ2-2; 12 bases match TRBD1. Trimming at V came to 4 bases and at J to 5 bases, leaving 7 bases not matched to a gene. CDR1 KGHDR and CDR2 SFDVKD come from the germline V gene. This CDR3 has 17 residues. CDR3: CATSDPGQGAGTGELFF. CDR3 DNA sequence: TGTGCCACCAGTGACCCGGGACAGGGGGCAGGAACCGGGGAGCTGTTTTTT.

This clone occurred once. The chain recombines TRBV7-3 with TRBJ2-2; D ambiguous. Trimming cost V 4 bases and J 7 bases, with 13 bases left between them. Looked up from germline, CDR1 is SGHTA and CDR2 is FQGTGA. CDR3 length: 14 residues. In nucleotides, the CDR3 is TGTGCCAGCAGCTCGAAAGATCAGTTCGGGGAGCTGTTTTTT. As protein: CASSSKDQFGELFF.

This sequence joins TRBV19 and TRBJ2-5; D gene uncertain. This CDR3 has 13 residues. V lost 7 bases to trimming and J lost 3 bases, with 12 bases between them. CDR1 is LNHDA, CDR2 SQIVND, per germline (reference sequence). The chain's CDR3 is CASNVRREETQYF. The CDR3 nucleotides are TGTGCCAGTAATGTCAGACGGGAAGAGACCCAGTACTTC.

The rearrangement uses TRBV2 and TRBJ1-6, with TRBD1 matching 10 bases. V shed 4 bases and J 7 bases; nucleotides not matched to a gene: 1. From germline, CDR1 is SNHLY and CDR2 FYNNEI. This CDR3 spans 14 amino acids. The CDR3 reads CASSGDRGNSPLHF. CDR3 coding DNA: TGTGCCAGCAGTGGGGACAGGGGAAATTCACCCCTCCACTTT.

The rearrangement links TRBV18 to TRBJ2-2, with TRBD1 identical over 8 bases. The CDR3 sequence is 14 residues long. Trimming removed 5 bases from V and 3 bases from J; junction bases left unmatched: 2. The V gene's germline CDR1 is KGHSH and CDR2 LQKENI. This CDR3 reads CASSAGGYTGELFF. The DNA for the CDR3 is TGTGCCAGCTCAGCAGGGGGCTACACCGGGGAGCTGTTTTTT.

This rearrangement joins TRBV2 to TRBJ1-3; TRBD1 aligns across 9 bases. Germline trimming cut 6 bases from V and 4 bases from J; bases unmatched to any gene: 16. Germline assignment: CDR1 SNHLY and CDR2 FYNNEI. The CDR3 contains 18 residues. In DNA form, the CDR3 reads TGTGCCAGCAGATTCACAAGGACAGGGGCAGGTTCCGGAAACACCATATATTTT. It specifies CASRFTRTGAGSGNTIYF.

The rearrangement uses TRBV15 and TRBJ1-4, with TRBD1 matching 9 bases. The CDR3 loop spans 14 amino acids. The ends lost 5 bases at V and 8 bases at J; junction bases unmatched: 6. Germline V CDR1 and CDR2: LNHNV, YYDKDF (reference sequence). The CDR3 DNA reads TGTGCCACCAGCCGGGACAGGGAAGGAGAAAAACTGTTTTTT. Amino acid sequence: CATSRDREGEKLFF.

This chain connects TRBV11-2 to TRBJ2-7, with 8 bases that match TRBD1. CDR3 length: 15 residues. Losses at the gene ends were 5 bases for V and 1 base for J; bases not matched to a gene: 7. Per germline, CDR1 SGHAT and CDR2 FQNNGV. CDR3 loop: CASSADRGHSYEQYF. In DNA, the CDR3 is TGTGCCAGCAGCGCTGACAGGGGCCATTCCTACGAGCAGTACTTC.

The V and J genes are TRBV6-4 and TRBJ2-1; perhaps TRBD2 as D (6 bases). This CDR3 region has 20 residues. The germline CDR1 and CDR2 sequences are MRHNA and SNTAGT. V was pared by 4 bases and J by 0 bases, with 25 bases between. CDR3 nucleotides: TGTGCCAGCAGTGGCCGCGGGACCGATGGGTTAGCGGCCTCCTACAATGAGCAGTTCTTC. Translating it yields CASSGRGTDGLAASYNEQFF.

The V call is TRBV7-9, the J call TRBJ1-4, with 7 bases fitting TRBD1. The CDR3 extends over 15 amino acids. Germline assignment: CDR1 SEHNR and CDR2 FQNEAQ (reference sequence). V gave up 3 bases and J gave up 2 bases; unmatched junction bases: 3. CDR3 nucleotide sequence: TGTGCCAGCAGCTTTCCCAGGGGGACTAATGAAAAACTGTTTTTT. The encoded protein is CASSFPRGTNEKLFF.

The rearrangement links TRBV10-3 to TRBJ1-5; a possible D gene is TRBD1 (5 bases). Trimming shortened V by 6 bases and J by 0 bases, and 12 bases separated the two germline ends. Germline V gene data show CDR1 as ENHRY and CDR2 as SYGVKD. CDR3 length: 15 amino acids. The chain's CDR3 is CAIRFSGDSNQPQHF. The CDR3 bases are TGTGCCATCAGATTTTCGGGGGATAGCAATCAGCCCCAGCATTTT.

A single count supports this clone. V and J are TRBV7-9 and TRBJ2-7; D perhaps matches TRBD1 (5 bases). Germline V gene data show CDR1 as SEHNR and CDR2 as FQNEAQ (reference sequence). The CDR3 is 14 residues long. Trimming cost V 0 bases and J 0 bases, with 6 bases left between them. CDR3 bases: TGTGCCAGCAGCTTAGCGGACAACTCCTACGAGCAGTACTTC. This sequence encodes CASSLADNSYEQYF.